The rows below give T cell receptor beta chains drawn from one sample of a study of OX40 agonist ivuxolimab in advanced cancers. Some clones are missing from TCRdb's copy, which holds only in-frame ones; the method was immunoSEQ multiplex PCR. The sample holds tens of thousands of clones; 91% are singletons and the top ten take more than 5.5%. The sequenced sample was CD4+ or CD8+ T cells sorted from blood, obtained in a trial of the OX40 agonist ivuxolimab. The receptors were sampled from an adult with an advanced solid tumor such as melanoma, head and neck, liver or kidney cancer. Each CDR3 is given with its conserved first and last residue. Fields, in order: CDR3 protein, CDR3 DNA, clone size, V gene, D gene, J gene. D genes are given only for firm matches. The size field is filled for only some rows; it gives once, few, many or a size class.

CAWDQGWAGDQPQHF,TGTGCCTGGGACCAGGGTTGGGCTGGCGATCAGCCCCAGCATTTT,NA,TRBV30,NA,TRBJ1-5
CASSLVASGGTYNEQFF,TGTGCCAGCAGCTTGGTGGCTAGCGGAGGCACCTACAATGAGCAGTTCTTC,once,TRBV5-6,TRBD2,TRBJ2-1
CASSVLGRYTDTQYF,TGTGCCAGTAGTGTCCTCGGGAGGTATACAGATACGCAGTATTTT,NA,TRBV19,TRBD2,TRBJ2-3
CASSGGLGRGAEKLFF,TGTGCCAGCAGTGGGGGGCTAGGGAGAGGGGCTGAAAAACTGTTTTTT,NA,TRBV6-1,NA,TRBJ1-4
CASSLAQGANGELFF,TGTGCCAGCAGCTTAGCACAGGGGGCGAACGGGGAGCTGTTTTTT,once,TRBV7-2,TRBD1,TRBJ2-2
CASSLEGHSYNEQFF,TGTGCCAGCAGCTTAGAGGGACACTCCTACAATGAGCAGTTCTTC,once,TRBV7-3,NA,TRBJ2-1
CASSVRTGVPEKLFF,TGTGCCAGCAGCGTACGGACAGGGGTCCCTGAAAAACTGTTTTTT,NA,TRBV9,TRBD1,TRBJ1-4
CASSLGTFNEQFF,TGCGCCAGCAGCTTGGGGACCTTCAATGAGCAGTTCTTC,NA,TRBV5-1,NA,TRBJ2-1
CASSSGVGVTGELFF,TGTGCCAGCAGCTCCGGTGTTGGGGTCACCGGGGAGCTGTTTTTT,NA,TRBV5-4,NA,TRBJ2-2
CASSPVLVSGELFF,TGTGCCAGCAGCCCGGTACTAGTCTCCGGGGAGCTGTTTTTT,once,TRBV6-5,NA,TRBJ2-2
CASSPGPTSDGYTF,TGCGCCAGCAGCCCGGGACCGACCTCCGATGGCTACACCTTC,NA,TRBV5-1,NA,TRBJ1-2
CATLISGTGVTDTQYF,TGCGCCACCCTCATTTCCGGGACAGGGGTCACAGATACGCAGTATTTT,NA,TRBV10-2,TRBD1,TRBJ2-3
CASSPGIRDRDINEQFF,TGTGCCAGCAGTCCCGGGATCCGGGACAGGGACATCAATGAGCAGTTCTTC,NA,TRBV6-4,TRBD1,TRBJ2-1
CASSVIAEKRKFF,TGTGCCAGCAGCGTAATAGCGGAAAAGAGGAAGTTCTTC,NA,TRBV9,NA,TRBJ2-1
CASTGSRSTEQYF,TGTGCCAGTACAGGGTCTCGGAGTACCGAGCAGTACTTC,NA,TRBV28,NA,TRBJ2-7
CASSSTGANTDTQYF,TGCGCCAGCAGCTCGACAGGGGCTAACACAGATACGCAGTATTTT,NA,TRBV5-1,TRBD1,TRBJ2-3
CASSSGPNYGYTF,TGTGCCAGCAGCTCGGGCCCTAACTATGGCTACACCTTC,NA,TRBV5-8,NA,TRBJ1-2
CASSQGGSNQPQHF,TGTGCCAGTAGTCAGGGGGGGAGCAATCAGCCCCAGCATTTT,NA,TRBV19,TRBD1,TRBJ1-5
CASSPAGHSYNEQFF,TGTGCCAGCAGCCCAGCGGGCCACTCCTACAATGAGCAGTTCTTC,once,TRBV9,NA,TRBJ2-1
CAWNPLAPRQYF,TGTGCCTGGAACCCTCTAGCCCCTCGGCAGTACTTC,NA,TRBV30,NA,TRBJ2-7
CASSPPLLHEQYF,TGTGCCAGCAGCCCTCCCCTACTTCACGAGCAGTACTTC,few,TRBV11-2,NA,TRBJ2-7
CASSVSQRLAKNIQYF,TGTGCCAGCAGTGTTTCCCAGCGGTTAGCCAAAAACATTCAGTACTTC,NA,TRBV6-1,NA,TRBJ2-4
CAHLRGEGRLGTDTQYF,TGTGCCCACCTTCGAGGGGAGGGCCGGTTGGGCACAGATACGCAGTATTTT,NA,TRBV21-1,NA,TRBJ2-3
CASSPPLSRGDYNEQFF,TGTGCCAGCTCACCCCCCCTTTCGCGGGGGGACTACAATGAGCAGTTCTTC,NA,TRBV18,TRBD2,TRBJ2-1
CASSLLAGLSTGELFF,TGTGCCAGCAGTTTATTGGCGGGGCTAAGCACCGGGGAGCTGTTTTTT,once,TRBV28,NA,TRBJ2-2
CASSYGLSNTGELFF,TGTGCCAGCAGCTACGGACTTTCGAACACCGGGGAGCTGTTTTTT,NA,TRBV11-2,NA,TRBJ2-2
CASSPSWGGELFF,TGTGCCAGCTCCCCTAGTTGGGGCGGGGAGCTGTTTTTT,NA,TRBV6-4,NA,TRBJ2-2
CASSRTEVNSNQPQHF,TGTGCCAGTAGTAGGACAGAGGTAAATAGCAATCAGCCCCAGCATTTT,NA,TRBV19,NA,TRBJ1-5
CASSIEEGGYTF,TGTGCCAGTAGTATAGAGGAAGGCGGCTACACCTTC,once,TRBV19,NA,TRBJ1-2